Here is one T cell receptor beta chain with its context. TCRdb and the translated DNA give different amino acids at residue 12; the protein presented here is the one translated from the DNA. Gene names are mouse gene names. From the germline J gene comes the end of the CDR3, since the read stops 3 residues before it. This record belongs to a study of CD8+ T cells in alopecia areata. Extraction of RNA preceded its reverse transcription into cDNA, which served as the sequencing template. Profiled with immunoSEQ multiplex PCR; TCRdb holds only in-frame clones, not every one. There are around 100,000 clones in the sample, none observed a single time. The trim removed 0 bases at V and 7 bases at J, leaving 4 bases unmatched. Germline V CDR1 and CDR2: SGHLS, HYDKME. The CDR3 covers 15 residues.

The chain employs TRBV12-2 and TRBJ1-6; 8 bases fit TRBD1. TRBJ1-6 counts as an open reading frame of uncertain function. The sample was lesional skin. The clonotype was recovered from a C3H/HeJ mouse with alopecia areata. The strain is characterized by the MHC haplotype H2-k. CDR3 protein: CASSLTTGVNSPLYF. The DNA read from the CDR3 is TGTGCCAGCTCTCTCACGACAGGGGTCAATTCGCCC.